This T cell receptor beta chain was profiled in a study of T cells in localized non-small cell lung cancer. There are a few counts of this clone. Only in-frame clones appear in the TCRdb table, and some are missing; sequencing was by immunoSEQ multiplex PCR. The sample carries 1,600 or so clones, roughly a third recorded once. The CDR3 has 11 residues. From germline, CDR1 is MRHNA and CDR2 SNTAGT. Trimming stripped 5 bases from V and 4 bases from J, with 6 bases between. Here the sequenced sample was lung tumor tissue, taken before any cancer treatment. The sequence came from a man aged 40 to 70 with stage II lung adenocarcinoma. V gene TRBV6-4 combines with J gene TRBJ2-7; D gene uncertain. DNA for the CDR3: TGTGCCAGCAGTTTCCTATACGAGCAGTACTTC. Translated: CASSFLYEQYF.